The entry below gives a single TCR beta chain sequence along with its context. No antigen is known for it. The data derive from a study of T cells after yellow fever vaccination. Study details: Low-cell-number fractions underwent preparation using SMART-Seq v4 Ultra Low Input.

One entry per CDR3 protein, called by TCRdb with MiXCR from the 5' RACE reads. The sample holds under 700,000 distinct CDR3 sequences, roughly a sixth seen once. General study findings and limits: Only a small proportion of the clonotypes turned up in both the CD4 and the CD8 compartments, likely arising from convergent recombination.

The specimen was PBMCs, collected 5 days after the first yellow fever vaccination. The TCR originated in a man in his late teens or twenties who received the YFV17D yellow fever vaccine.

The CDR3 sequence: CASSHSESSGGNEQFF. The CDR3 DNA reads TGTGCCAGCTCTCATTCGGAGTCTAGCGGGGGAAATGAGCAGTTCTTC. The V and J genes are TRBV18 and TRBJ2-1, with TRBD2 matching 10 bases. With 6 bases clipped from V and 7 bases from J, the junction kept 12 bases outside the gene matches. Germline loops: CDR1 KGHSH, CDR2 LQKENI. This CDR3 spans 16 amino acids.